This note documents a single TCR beta chain sequence. The data stem from a study of beta chain features in type 1 diabetes. Reverse transcription of all isolated RNA meant that expressed TCRB transcripts were sequenced. Libraries were prepared by immunoSEQ multiplex PCR; TCRdb keeps only in-frame clonotypes and omits some of them. The sample gives hundreds of thousands of clones, around an eighth of which show up once; under 0.02% is in the top ten. Germline CDR1 reads SGHTA; CDR2 reads FQGNSA. Trimming removed 5 bases from V and 1 base from J, with 16 bases in between. CDR3 length: 16 amino acids. The TCR comes from a man in his late teens or twenties in good health. This chain connects TRBV7-2 to TRBJ2-3, with D perhaps TRBD1 (5 bases). Sequencing input: naive CD4+ T cells from blood. The CDR3 protein is CASSLGQVDRTDTQYF. The CDR3 nucleotides read TGTGCCAGCAGCCTCGGACAAGTCGACCGCACAGATACGCAGTATTTT.